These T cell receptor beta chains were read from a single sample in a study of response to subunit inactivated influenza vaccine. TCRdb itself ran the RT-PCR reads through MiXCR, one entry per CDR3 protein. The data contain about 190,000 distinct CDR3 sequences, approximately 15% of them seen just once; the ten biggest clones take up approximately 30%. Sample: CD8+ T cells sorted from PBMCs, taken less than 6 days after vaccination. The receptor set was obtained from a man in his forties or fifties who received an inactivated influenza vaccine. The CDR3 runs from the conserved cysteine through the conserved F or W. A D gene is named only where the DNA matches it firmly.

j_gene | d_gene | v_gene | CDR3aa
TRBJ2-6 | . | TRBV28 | CASSFPGILTF
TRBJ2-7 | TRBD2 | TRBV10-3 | CAISPIGTSDYEQYF
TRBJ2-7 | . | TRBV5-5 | CASSPDFGNYEQYF
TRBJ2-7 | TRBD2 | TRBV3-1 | CASSPTGLASWYEQYF
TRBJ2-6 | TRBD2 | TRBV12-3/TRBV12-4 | CASSGTRLGANVLTF
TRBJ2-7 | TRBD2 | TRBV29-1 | CSVGTSGPTGEQYF
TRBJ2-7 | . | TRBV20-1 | CSARGLVSSYEQYF
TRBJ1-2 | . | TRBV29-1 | CSVDGSGYTF
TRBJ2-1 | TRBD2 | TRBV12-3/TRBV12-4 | CASSSPGGYNEQFF
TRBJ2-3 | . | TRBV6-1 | CASSPSAGMPTDTQYF
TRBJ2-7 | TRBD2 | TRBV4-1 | CASSQLTGTSGSYEQYF
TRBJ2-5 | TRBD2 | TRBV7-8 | CASSWRSTSAPLQETQYF
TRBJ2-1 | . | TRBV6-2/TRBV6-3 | CASMIGGEQFF
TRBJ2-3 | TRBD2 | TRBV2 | CASSQTSGGADTQYF
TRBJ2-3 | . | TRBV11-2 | CASSSTGISTDTQYF
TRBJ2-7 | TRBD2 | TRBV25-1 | CASSELAGGDEQYF
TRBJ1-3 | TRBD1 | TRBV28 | CASIALGGQEPSGNTIYF
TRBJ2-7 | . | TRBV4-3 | CASSPAALGSYYEQYF
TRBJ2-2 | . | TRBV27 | CASSLAGGIRGTGELFF
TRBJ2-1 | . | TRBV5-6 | CASSFGQPGGYNEQFF
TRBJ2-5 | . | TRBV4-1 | CASSQDQFQETQYF
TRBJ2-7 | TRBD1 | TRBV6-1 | CASSKRDRSYEQYF
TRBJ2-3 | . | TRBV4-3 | CASSQDLGITDTQYF
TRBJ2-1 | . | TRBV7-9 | CDSHDLGGQSYNEQFF
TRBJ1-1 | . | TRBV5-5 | CASSLVPGYTEAFF
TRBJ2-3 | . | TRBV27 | CASSLSITSTDTQYF
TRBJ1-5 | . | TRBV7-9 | CASSHYGGRGNQPQHF
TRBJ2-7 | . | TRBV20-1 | CSASGRGYEQYF
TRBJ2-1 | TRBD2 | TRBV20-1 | CSARVLAGTYNEQFF
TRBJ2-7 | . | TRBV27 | CASSLYQSYEQYF
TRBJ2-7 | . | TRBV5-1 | CASSLVSAYEQYF
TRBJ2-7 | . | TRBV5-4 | CASSLEEGSGHEQYF
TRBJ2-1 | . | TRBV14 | CASSQEGEFDEQFF
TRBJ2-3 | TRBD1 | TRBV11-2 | CARKNRGRTDTQYF
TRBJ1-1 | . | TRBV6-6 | CASSYGTREAFF
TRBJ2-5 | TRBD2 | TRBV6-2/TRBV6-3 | CASKGLAGGETQYF
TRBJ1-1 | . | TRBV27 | CASSLGGLSNTEAFF
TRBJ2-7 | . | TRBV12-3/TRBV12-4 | CASSWQGESYEQYF
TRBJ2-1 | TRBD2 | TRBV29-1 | CSVEQTSEAYNEQFF
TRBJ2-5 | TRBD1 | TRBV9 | CASSGLTGQETQYF
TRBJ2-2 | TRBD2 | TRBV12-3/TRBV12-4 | CASSPYSGGIPGELFF
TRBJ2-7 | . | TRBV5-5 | CASSSDTSYEQYF
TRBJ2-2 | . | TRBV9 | CASSVVGSGELFF
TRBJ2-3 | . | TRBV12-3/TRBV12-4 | CASSLGIGGTSTDTQYF
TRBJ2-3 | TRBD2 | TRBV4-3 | CASSQDFGAGADTQYF
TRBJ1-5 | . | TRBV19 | CASSMGGYSNQPQHF
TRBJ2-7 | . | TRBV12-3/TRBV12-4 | CASSREGTVFSYEQYF
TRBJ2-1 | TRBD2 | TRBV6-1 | CATRRIAGAYNEQFF
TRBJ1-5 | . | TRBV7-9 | CASSSGLYQPQHF